Below are 22 T cell receptor beta chains sequenced from a single sample in a study of control samples from healthy donors and cancer patients (dated by TCRdb to 2020 to 2021). Library preparation used the immunoSEQ multiplex PCR assay. TCRdb carries this immuneACCESS record with in-frame sequences only. Its versions omit some clonotypes, under half of them owing to an unresolved V gene in the studies checked, with the rest unexplained. In this sample the table shows 90,000 to 100,000 clones, about 81% of which occur a single time. Of the sample, approximately 38% falls within the top ten clones. The specimen sequenced was PBMCs. Source of these receptors: a man in his 70s with lung cancer.

The CDR3 nucleotides read TGTGCCAGCAGCAGGCACAGGGGGAACACTGAAGCTTTCTTT. This sequence encodes CASSRHRGNTEAFF. V gene TRBV5-4 combines with J gene TRBJ1-1; 7 bases are shared with TRBD1. CDR1 is SGHNT and CDR2 is YYREEE in the germline V gene (reference sequence). The CDR3 has 14 residues. Unmatched junction bases numbered 4, after V lost 4 bases and J lost 1 base.

This rearrangement joins TRBV9 to TRBJ1-5; TRBD1 agrees at 7 bases. Germline V CDR1 and CDR2: SGDLS, YYNGEE. V lost 3 bases to trimming and J lost 1 base; unmatched junction nucleotides: 4. The CDR3 is 15 amino acids. The CDR3 here is CASSAGTASNQPQHF. For the CDR3, the DNA is TGTGCCAGCAGCGCCGGGACAGCCAGCAATCAGCCCCAGCATTTT.

The chain joins TRBV5-1 to TRBJ2-4, with D uncertain. V was pared by 4 bases and J by 4 bases, with 18 bases between. Per the germline V gene, CDR1 is SGHRS and CDR2 is YFSETQ. The CDR3 is 16 residues long. CDR3 DNA: TGCGCCAGCAGCCCGGAACCTGTTATCCCTAAAAACATTCAGTACTTC. Residues: CASSPEPVIPKNIQYF.

The rearrangement joins TRBV4-1 to TRBJ2-7; 8 bases align to TRBD1. The V segment lost 2 bases and the J segment 4 bases; nucleotides outside the gene matches: 10. This CDR3 spans 16 amino acids. Germline CDR1 MGHRA, CDR2 YSYEKL. In DNA form, the CDR3 reads TGCGCCAGCAGCCAATCCCGGGGCAGGGGGCAGTACGAGCAGTACTTC. Translated, it gives CASSQSRGRGQYEQYF.

V is TRBV5-6 and J is TRBJ2-3, with D possibly TRBD2 on 6 matching bases. The V end lost 1 base, the J end lost 2 bases, and 11 bases lay between the germline ends. Germline loops: CDR1 SGHDT, CDR2 YYEEEE. The CDR3 spans 15 residues. The chain's CDR3 is CASSLWGGTTDTQYF. In DNA form, the CDR3 reads TGTGCCAGCAGCTTGTGGGGAGGAACCACAGATACGCAGTATTTT.

The table lists this clone with a few counts. This sequence joins TRBV6-5 and TRBJ1-1; 7 nucleotides line up with TRBD1. Germline trimming cut 2 bases from V and 6 bases from J; bases unmatched to any gene: 6. This CDR3 has 14 amino acids. Per the germline V gene, CDR1 is MNHEY and CDR2 is SVGAGI. The CDR3 loop reads CASSYGQVGAEAFF. The CDR3 DNA follows: TGTGCCAGCAGTTACGGACAGGTTGGGGCTGAAGCTTTCTTT.

The chain joins TRBV29-1 to TRBJ2-1, with D unclear. Trimming stripped 4 bases from V and 8 bases from J, with 12 bases between. This CDR3 is 12 amino acids long. The germline V gene encodes CDR1 SQVTM and CDR2 ANQGSEA. The CDR3 coding sequence is TGCAGCGTTGGCTTTTTCGGCGATGAGCAGTTCTTC. Protein product: CSVGFFGDEQFF.

The chain links TRBV7-2 to TRBJ2-2, with 14 nucleotides matching TRBD2. V shed 5 bases and J 6 bases; nucleotides not matched to a gene: 5. This CDR3 has 16 amino acids. CDR1 is SGHTA and CDR2 is FQGNSA in the germline V gene. The CDR3 sequence is CASSPRTSGGSGELFF. In nucleotides, the CDR3 is TGTGCCAGCAGCCCCCGGACTAGCGGGGGGTCCGGGGAGCTGTTTTTT.

The chain employs TRBV11-2 and TRBJ1-1, with 8 bases aligning to TRBD1. The V gene end was trimmed by 1 base and the J gene end by 5 bases; junction bases not matched to a gene: 3. This CDR3 contains 14 residues. Germline V gene data show CDR1 as SGHAT and CDR2 as FQNNGV. The CDR3 DNA follows: TGTGCCAGCAGCTTAGCTCAGGGGGCGACTGAAGCTTTCTTT. It is translated as CASSLAQGATEAFF.

The chain recombines TRBV5-6 with TRBJ2-3; D is undetermined. This CDR3 is built from 14 residues. The germline gives CDR1 SGHDT, CDR2 YYEEEE. The ends were cut back, 0 bases at V and 0 bases at J, with 5 bases in the middle. The chain's CDR3 is CASSLVSSTDTQYF. CDR3 coding DNA: TGTGCCAGCAGCTTGGTGTCAAGCACAGATACGCAGTATTTT.

This chain uses TRBV19 with TRBJ1-2; D uncertain. The CDR3 has 12 residues. V was clipped by 2 bases and J by 2 bases, with 3 bases between them. CDR1 and CDR2 (germline): LNHDA, SQIVND (reference sequence). CDR3 amino acids: CASSIRNYGYTF. The CDR3 DNA reads TGTGCCAGTAGTATAAGGAACTATGGCTACACCTTC.

The rearrangement links TRBV11-3 to TRBJ1-2; D remains ambiguous. V was trimmed by 5 bases and J by 0 bases, leaving 16 bases between them. The length of the CDR3 is 16 residues. Germline CDR1 SGHNT, CDR2 YENEEA. The CDR3 protein is CASSPGSLPTNYGYTF. The CDR3 DNA sequence: TGTGCCAGCAGCCCGGGGTCCCTTCCAACTAACTATGGCTACACCTTC.

This sequence joins TRBV5-1 and TRBJ2-2; 12 bases align to TRBD1. Germline-derived CDR1 and CDR2 are SGHRS and YFSETQ. The CDR3 loop spans 16 amino acids. V gave up 4 bases and J gave up 5 bases; unmatched junction bases: 6. The CDR3 loop reads CASSLSGQGATGELFF. The CDR3 coding sequence is TGCGCCAGCAGCCTATCGGGACAGGGGGCAACCGGGGAGCTGTTTTTT.

For this clone: This same CDR3 is encoded by further DNA sequences in the sample. The genes are TRBV13 and TRBJ1-1; no firm D call. V lost 4 bases, J lost 0 bases, and 6 bases lay in between. Germline CDR1 reads PRHDT; CDR2 reads FYEKMQ (reference sequence). This CDR3 is built from 13 residues. CDR3 sequence reads: CASSSRLNTEAFF. The DNA for the CDR3 is TGTGCCAGCAGCTCCAGACTGAACACTGAAGCTTTCTTT.

CDR3 region: CASSLRVFQYNEQFF. Here the CDR3 DNA reads TGTGCCAGCAGCCTTAGGGTTTTCCAATACAATGAGCAGTTCTTC. J is TRBJ2-1 and V is TRBV28; D gene unclear. This CDR3 contains 15 residues. The V and J ends lost 6 bases and 4 bases respectively, with 16 bases between them. Per germline, CDR1 MDHEN and CDR2 SYDVKM.

V and J are TRBV6-5 and TRBJ2-7; 9 bases are shared with TRBD1. The trim removed 6 bases at V and 4 bases at J, leaving 4 bases unmatched. This CDR3 is built from 13 residues. Germline CDR1 is MNHEY and CDR2 is SVGAGI. DNA for the CDR3: TGTGCCAGCAGGCCGGGACAGGGATACGAGCAGTACTTC. Translated: CASRPGQGYEQYF.

CDR3 sequence: CASSRVAYTDTQYF. CDR3 coding DNA: TGTGCCAGCAGCCGGGTGGCATACACAGATACGCAGTATTTT. The V and J genes are TRBV14 and TRBJ2-3; D is ambiguous. The V end lost 4 bases, the J end lost 2 bases, and 10 bases lay between the germline ends. The CDR3 contains 14 residues. Germline loops: CDR1 SGHDN, CDR2 FVKESK.

The V call is TRBV5-1, the J call TRBJ1-3; D uncertain. CDR1 SGHRS and CDR2 YFSETQ come from the germline V gene. CDR3 length equals 14 residues. V was pared by 1 base and J by 4 bases, with 9 bases between. CDR3 nucleotides: TGCGCCAGCAGCTTGAGCCCGAGGGGAAACACCATATATTTT. Translated: CASSLSPRGNTIYF.

J is TRBJ2-7 and V is TRBV7-9; weak D call: TRBD1 (5 bases). CDR1 SEHNR and CDR2 FQNEAQ come from the germline V gene (reference sequence). This CDR3 spans 14 amino acids. Trimming removed 1 base from V and 1 base from J, with 8 bases in between. For the CDR3, the DNA is TGTGCCAGCAGCTTAGGGAAGGGGTCCTACGAGCAGTACTTC. It yields the protein CASSLGKGSYEQYF.

The J gene is TRBJ2-3, the V gene TRBV7-7, with TRBD2 matching 9 bases. CDR1 is SSHAT and CDR2 is FNYEAQ in the germline V gene (reference sequence). The CDR3 runs 16 residues. The chain's CDR3 is CASGQSLAGGTDTQYF. DNA of the CDR3: TGTGCTAGCGGACAGTCGTTAGCGGGGGGCACAGATACGCAGTATTTT.

The chain has TRBV20-1 and TRBJ1-5; TRBD1 agrees at 9 bases. V was pared by 3 bases and J by 4 bases, with 7 bases of the junction left unmatched. Germline V CDR1 and CDR2: DFQATT, SNEGSKA (reference sequence). CDR3 length: 15 amino acids. CDR3 DNA: TGCAGTGCTAGTACGACAGGGGGTAGAAATCAGCCCCAGCATTTT. This codes for CSASTTGGRNQPQHF.

This chain connects TRBV7-9 to TRBJ2-3; D unclear. V dropped 1 base and J dropped 8 bases, with 4 bases sitting between them. The V gene's germline CDR1 is SEHNR and CDR2 FQNEAQ (reference sequence). The CDR3 is 11 amino acids. The CDR3: CASSLDRTQYF. The CDR3 nucleotides are TGTGCCAGCAGCTTAGACCGTACGCAGTATTTT.